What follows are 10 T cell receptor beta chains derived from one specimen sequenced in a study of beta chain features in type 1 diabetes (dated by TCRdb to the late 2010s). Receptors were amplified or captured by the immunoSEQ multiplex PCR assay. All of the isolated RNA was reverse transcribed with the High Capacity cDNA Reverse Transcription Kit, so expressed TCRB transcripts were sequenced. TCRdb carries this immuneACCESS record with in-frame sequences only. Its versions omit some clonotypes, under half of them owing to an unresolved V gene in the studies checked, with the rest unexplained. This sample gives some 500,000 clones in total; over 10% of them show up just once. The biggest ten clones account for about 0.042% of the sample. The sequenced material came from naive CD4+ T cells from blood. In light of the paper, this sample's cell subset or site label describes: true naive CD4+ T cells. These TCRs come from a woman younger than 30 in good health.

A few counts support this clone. The CDR3 loop reads CASSQAVRTSSTDTQYF. DNA for the CDR3: TGCGCCAGCAGCCAGGCGGTTAGGACGTCTAGCACAGATACGCAGTATTTT. The V gene is TRBV4-1, the J gene TRBJ2-3; D is uncertain. Germline lookup yields CDR1 MGHRA and CDR2 YSYEKL. V lost 3 bases and J 0 bases, leaving 16 bases between the germline ends. The CDR3 is 17 residues long.

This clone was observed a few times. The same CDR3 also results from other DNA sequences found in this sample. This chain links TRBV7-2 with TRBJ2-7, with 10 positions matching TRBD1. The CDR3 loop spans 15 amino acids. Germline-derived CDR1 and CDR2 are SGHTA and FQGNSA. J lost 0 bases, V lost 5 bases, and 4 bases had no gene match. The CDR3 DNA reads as TGTGCCAGCAGCCGCCGGGACAGGGGCTCCTACGAGCAGTACTTC. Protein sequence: CASSRRDRGSYEQYF. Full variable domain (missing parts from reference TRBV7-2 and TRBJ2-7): GAGVSQSPSNKVTEKGKDVELRCDPISGHTALYWYRQSLGQGLEFLIYFQGNSAPDKSGLPSDRFSAERTGGSVSTLTIQRTQQEDSAVYLCASSRRDRGSYEQYFGPGTRLTVT.

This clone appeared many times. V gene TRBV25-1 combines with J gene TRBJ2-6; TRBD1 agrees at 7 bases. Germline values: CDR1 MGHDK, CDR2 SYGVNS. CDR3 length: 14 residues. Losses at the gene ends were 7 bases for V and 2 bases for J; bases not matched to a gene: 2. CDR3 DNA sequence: TGTGCCAGCACAGGGGGAACTGGGGCCAACGTCCTGACTTTC. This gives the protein CASTGGTGANVLTF.

CDR3 residues: CSGMTGVSNTGELFF. DNA for the CDR3: TGCAGCGGAATGACAGGGGTCTCGAACACCGGGGAGCTGTTTTTT. The V and J genes are TRBV29-1 and TRBJ2-2, with 8 bases lining up with TRBD1. Per germline, CDR1 SQVTM and CDR2 ANQGSEA. There are 15 residues in the CDR3. V dropped 7 bases and J dropped 0; count of bases not matched to a gene: 7.

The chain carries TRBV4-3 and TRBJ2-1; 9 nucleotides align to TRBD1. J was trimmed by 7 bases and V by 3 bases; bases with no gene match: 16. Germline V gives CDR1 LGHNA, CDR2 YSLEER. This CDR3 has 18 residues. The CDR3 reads CASSQVRDRARGRNEQFF. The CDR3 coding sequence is TGCGCCAGCAGCCAGGTCCGGGACAGGGCTCGGGGGCGAAATGAGCAGTTCTTC.

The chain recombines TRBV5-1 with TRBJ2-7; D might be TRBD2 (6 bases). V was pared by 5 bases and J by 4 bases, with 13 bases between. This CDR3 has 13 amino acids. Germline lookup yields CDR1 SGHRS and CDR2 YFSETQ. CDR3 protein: CASSSQGGYEQYF. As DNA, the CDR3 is TGCGCCAGCAGTAGCCAGGGAGGTTACGAGCAGTACTTC.

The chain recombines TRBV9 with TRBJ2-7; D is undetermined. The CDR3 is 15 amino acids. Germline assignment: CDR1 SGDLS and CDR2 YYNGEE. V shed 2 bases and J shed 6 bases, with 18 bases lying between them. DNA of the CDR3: TGTGCCAGCAGCGTGGATCTTTCCTTGGGTGGCGAGCAGTACTTC. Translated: CASSVDLSLGGEQYF.

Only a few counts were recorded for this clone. CDR3 bases: TGTGCCAGCAGACAAGCGGGGGCCTCCACAGATACGCAGTATTTT. Protein product: CASRQAGASTDTQYF. The chain carries TRBV11-3 and TRBJ2-3, with 8 bases fitting TRBD2. Germline trimming cut 6 bases from V and 2 bases from J; bases unmatched to any gene: 7. Germline CDR1 reads SGHNT; CDR2 reads YENEEA. The CDR3 length is 15 residues. Drawing the rest from reference TRBV11-3 and TRBJ2-3, the complete variable domain is EAGVVQSPRYKIIEKKQPVAFWCNPISGHNTLYWYLQNLGQGPELLIRYENEEAVDDSQLPKDRFSAERLKGVDSTLKIQPAELGDSAVYLCASRQAGASTDTQYFGPGTRLTVL.

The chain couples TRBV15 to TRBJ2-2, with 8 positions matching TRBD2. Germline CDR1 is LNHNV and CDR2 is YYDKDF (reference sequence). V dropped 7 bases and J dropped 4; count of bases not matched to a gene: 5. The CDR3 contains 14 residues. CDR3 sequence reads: CATNPRGGTGELFF. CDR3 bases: TGTGCCACCAACCCCCGGGGGGGCACCGGGGAGCTGTTTTTT.

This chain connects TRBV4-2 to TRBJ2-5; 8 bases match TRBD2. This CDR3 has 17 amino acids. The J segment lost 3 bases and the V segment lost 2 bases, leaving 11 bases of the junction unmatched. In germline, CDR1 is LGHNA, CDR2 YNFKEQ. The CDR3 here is CASSQTSGGGMEETQYF. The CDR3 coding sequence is TGTGCCAGCAGCCAAACCTCCGGCGGGGGGATGGAAGAGACCCAGTACTTC.